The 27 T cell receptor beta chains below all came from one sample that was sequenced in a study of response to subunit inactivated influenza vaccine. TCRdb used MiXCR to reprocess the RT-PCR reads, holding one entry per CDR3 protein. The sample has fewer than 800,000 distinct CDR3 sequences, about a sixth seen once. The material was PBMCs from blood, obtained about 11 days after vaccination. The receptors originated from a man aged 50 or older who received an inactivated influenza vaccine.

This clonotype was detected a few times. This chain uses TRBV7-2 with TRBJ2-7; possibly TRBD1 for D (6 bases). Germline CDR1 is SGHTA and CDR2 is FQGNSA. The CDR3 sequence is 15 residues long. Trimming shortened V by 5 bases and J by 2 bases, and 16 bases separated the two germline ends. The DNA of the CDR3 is TGTGCCAGCAGCAAAACAGGGACGGGGCCCTACGAGCAGTACTTC. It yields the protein CASSKTGTGPYEQYF.

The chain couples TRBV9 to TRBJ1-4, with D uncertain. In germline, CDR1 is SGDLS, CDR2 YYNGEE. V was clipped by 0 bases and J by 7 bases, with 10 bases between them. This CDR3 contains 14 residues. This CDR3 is CASSVAPRGEKLFF. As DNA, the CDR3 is TGTGCCAGCAGCGTAGCGCCGCGGGGTGAAAAACTGTTTTTT.

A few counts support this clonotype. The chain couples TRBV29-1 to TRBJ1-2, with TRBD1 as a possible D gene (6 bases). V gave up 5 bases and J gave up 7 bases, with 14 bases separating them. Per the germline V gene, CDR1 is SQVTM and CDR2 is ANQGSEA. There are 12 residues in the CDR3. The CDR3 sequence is CSVPHGQSGYTF. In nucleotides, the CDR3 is TGCAGCGTTCCGCACGGACAGTCTGGCTACACCTTC. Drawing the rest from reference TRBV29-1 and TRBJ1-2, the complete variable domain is SAVISQKPSRDICQRGTSLTIQCQVDSQVTMMFWYRQQPGQSLTLIATANQGSEATYESGFVIDKFPISRPNLTFSTLTVSNMSPEDSSIYLCSVPHGQSGYTFGSGTRLTVV.

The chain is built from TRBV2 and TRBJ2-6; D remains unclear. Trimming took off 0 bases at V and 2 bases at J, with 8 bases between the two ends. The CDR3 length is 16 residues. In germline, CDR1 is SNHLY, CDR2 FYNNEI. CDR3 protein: CASSEAAVTGANVLTF. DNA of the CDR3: TGTGCCAGCAGTGAAGCGGCAGTGACTGGGGCCAACGTCCTGACTTTC.

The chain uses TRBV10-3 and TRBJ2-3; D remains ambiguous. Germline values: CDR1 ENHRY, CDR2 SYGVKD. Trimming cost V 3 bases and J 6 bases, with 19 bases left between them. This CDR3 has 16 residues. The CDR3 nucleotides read TGTGCCATCAGTGATCCCGTCGACGGCCGGTGGGATACGCAGTATTTT. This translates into CAISDPVDGRWDTQYF.

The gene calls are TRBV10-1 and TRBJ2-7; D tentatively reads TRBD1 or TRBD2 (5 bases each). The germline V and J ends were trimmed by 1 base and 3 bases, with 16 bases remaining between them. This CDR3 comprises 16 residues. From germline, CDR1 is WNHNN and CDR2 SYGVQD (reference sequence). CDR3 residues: CASSEFGKGIIYEQYF. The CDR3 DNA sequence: TGCGCCAGCAGTGAGTTCGGGAAGGGGATCATCTACGAGCAGTACTTC.

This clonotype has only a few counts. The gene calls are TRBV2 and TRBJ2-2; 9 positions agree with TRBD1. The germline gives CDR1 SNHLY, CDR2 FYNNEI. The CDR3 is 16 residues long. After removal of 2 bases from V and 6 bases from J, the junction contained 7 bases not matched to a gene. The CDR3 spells CASSEQGQGLSGELFF. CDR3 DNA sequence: TGTGCCAGCAGTGAACAGGGACAGGGTTTGTCCGGGGAGCTGTTTTTT.

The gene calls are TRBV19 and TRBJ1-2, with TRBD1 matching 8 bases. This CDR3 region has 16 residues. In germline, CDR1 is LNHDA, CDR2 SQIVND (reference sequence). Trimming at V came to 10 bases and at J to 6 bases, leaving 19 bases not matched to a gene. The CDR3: CANTGGRKRFGDGYTF. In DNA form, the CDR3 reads TGTGCCAACACAGGGGGGCGTAAGCGGTTCGGAGATGGCTACACCTTC.

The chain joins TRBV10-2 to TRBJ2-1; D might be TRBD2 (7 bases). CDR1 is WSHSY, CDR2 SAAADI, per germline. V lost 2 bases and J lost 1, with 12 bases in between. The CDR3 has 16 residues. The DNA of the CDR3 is TGCGCCAGCAGTGAGGAGGGGGGGATATCCTACAATGAGCAGTTCTTC. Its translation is CASSEEGGISYNEQFF.

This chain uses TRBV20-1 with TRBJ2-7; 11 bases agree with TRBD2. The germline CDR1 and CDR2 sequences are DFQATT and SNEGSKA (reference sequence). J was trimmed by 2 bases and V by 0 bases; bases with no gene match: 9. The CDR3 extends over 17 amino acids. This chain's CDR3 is CSARDPRLAGTPYEQYF. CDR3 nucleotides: TGCAGTGCTAGAGATCCCAGACTAGCGGGGACCCCCTACGAGCAGTACTTC.

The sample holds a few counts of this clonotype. In nucleotides, the CDR3 is TGTGCCAGCAGCTCTCCTGTCGTCAGGGGGCAGGCTTTCTTT. As protein: CASSSPVVRGQAFF. The chain uses TRBV7-9 and TRBJ1-1; TRBD1 matches at 8 bases. The CDR3 loop spans 14 amino acids. Trimming cost V 4 bases and J 11 bases; bases outside gene matches: 12. The V gene's germline CDR1 is SEHNR and CDR2 FQNEAQ (reference sequence). Combining the CDR3 with reference TRBV7-9 and TRBJ1-1 gives the whole variable domain DTGVSQNPRHKITKRGQNVTFRCDPISEHNRLYWYRQTLGQGPEFLTYFQNEAQLEKSRLLSDRFSAERPKGSFSTLEIQRTEQGDSAMYLCASSSPVVRGQAFFGQGTRLTVV.

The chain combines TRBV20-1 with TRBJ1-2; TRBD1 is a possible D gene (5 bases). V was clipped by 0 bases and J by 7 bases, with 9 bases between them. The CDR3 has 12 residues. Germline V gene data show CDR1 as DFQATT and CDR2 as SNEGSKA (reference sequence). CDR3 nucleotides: TGCAGTGCTAGAGATCAGGGTCCTGGCTACACCTTC. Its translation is CSARDQGPGYTF.

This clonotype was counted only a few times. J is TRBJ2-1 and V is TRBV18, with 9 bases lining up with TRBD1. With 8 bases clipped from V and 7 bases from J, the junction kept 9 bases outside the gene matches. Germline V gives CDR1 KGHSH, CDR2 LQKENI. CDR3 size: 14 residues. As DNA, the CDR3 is TGTGCCAGCCACACCGGGACAGGGTTTAATGAGCAGTTCTTC. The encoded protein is CASHTGTGFNEQFF.

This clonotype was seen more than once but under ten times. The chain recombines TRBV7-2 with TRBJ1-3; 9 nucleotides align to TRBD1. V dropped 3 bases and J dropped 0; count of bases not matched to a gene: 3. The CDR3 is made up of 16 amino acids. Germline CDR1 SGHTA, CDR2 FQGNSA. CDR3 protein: CASSLDRGYSGNTIYF. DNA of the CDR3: TGTGCCAGCAGCTTGGACAGGGGCTACTCTGGAAACACCATATATTTT.

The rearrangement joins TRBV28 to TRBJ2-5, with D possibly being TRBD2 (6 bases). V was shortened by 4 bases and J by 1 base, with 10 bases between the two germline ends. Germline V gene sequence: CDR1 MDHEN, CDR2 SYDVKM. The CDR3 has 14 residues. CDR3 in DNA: TGTGCCAGCAGTTCCCAGACTAGCCAAGAGACCCAGTACTTC. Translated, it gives CASSSQTSQETQYF.

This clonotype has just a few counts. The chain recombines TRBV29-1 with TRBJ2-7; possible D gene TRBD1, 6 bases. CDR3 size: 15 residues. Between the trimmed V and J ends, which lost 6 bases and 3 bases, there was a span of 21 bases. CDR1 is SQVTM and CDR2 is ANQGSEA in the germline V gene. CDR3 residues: CSVASLDRFFYEQYF. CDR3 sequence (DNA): TGCAGCGTCGCCAGTCTGGACAGATTTTTCTACGAGCAGTACTTC.

The CDR3 protein is CASSLGLANGETQYF. The CDR3 DNA is TGTGCCAGCAGCTTAGGACTAGCAAACGGGGAGACCCAGTACTTC. J is TRBJ2-5 and V is TRBV7-2; 7 bases line up with TRBD2. The ends lost 1 base at V and 5 bases at J; junction bases unmatched: 7. CDR1 is SGHTA, CDR2 FQGNSA, per germline. This CDR3 spans 15 amino acids.

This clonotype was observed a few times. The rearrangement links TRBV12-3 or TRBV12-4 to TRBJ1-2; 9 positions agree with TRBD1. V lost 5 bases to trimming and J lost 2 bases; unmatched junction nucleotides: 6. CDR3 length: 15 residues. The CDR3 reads CASSPPGQGNYGYTF. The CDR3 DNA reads TGTGCCAGCAGTCCGCCGGGACAGGGAAACTATGGCTACACCTTC.

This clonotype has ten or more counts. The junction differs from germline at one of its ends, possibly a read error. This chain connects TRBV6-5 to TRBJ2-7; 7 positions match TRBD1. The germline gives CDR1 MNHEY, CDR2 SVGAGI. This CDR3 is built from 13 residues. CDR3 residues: CASTTGISHEQYF. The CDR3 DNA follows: TGTGCCAGCACGACAGGGATCTCCCACGAGCAGTACTTC.

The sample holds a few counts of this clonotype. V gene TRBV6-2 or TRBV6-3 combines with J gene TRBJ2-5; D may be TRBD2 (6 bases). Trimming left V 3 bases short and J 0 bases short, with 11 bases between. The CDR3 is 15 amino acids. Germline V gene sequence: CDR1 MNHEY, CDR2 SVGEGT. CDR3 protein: CASSYGGRDQETQYF. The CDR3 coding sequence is TGTGCCAGCAGTTATGGAGGGAGAGACCAAGAGACCCAGTACTTC.

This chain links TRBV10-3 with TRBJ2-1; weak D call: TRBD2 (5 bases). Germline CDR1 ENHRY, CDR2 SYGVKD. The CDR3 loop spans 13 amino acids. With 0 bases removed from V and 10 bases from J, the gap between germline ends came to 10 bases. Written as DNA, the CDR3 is TGTGCCATCAGTGAGTCGAGGGCTCCAGAGCAGTTCTTC. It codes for CAISESRAPEQFF.

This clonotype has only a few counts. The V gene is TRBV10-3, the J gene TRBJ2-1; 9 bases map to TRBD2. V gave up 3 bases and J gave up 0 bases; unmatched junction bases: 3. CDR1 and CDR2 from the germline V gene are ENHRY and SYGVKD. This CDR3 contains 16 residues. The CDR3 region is CAISDNSGSSYNEQFF. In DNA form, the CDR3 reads TGTGCCATCAGTGATAATAGCGGGAGCTCCTACAATGAGCAGTTCTTC.

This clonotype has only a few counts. Here the CDR3 reads CSASATSGGLDTQYF. Here the CDR3 DNA reads TGCAGTGCTAGTGCAACTAGCGGGGGGTTAGATACGCAGTATTTT. The gene calls are TRBV20-1 and TRBJ2-3, with 12 bases aligning to TRBD2. In germline, CDR1 is DFQATT, CDR2 SNEGSKA (reference sequence). V shed 3 bases, J shed 5 bases, and the junction held 6 bases outside the gene matches. The length of the CDR3 is 15 residues.

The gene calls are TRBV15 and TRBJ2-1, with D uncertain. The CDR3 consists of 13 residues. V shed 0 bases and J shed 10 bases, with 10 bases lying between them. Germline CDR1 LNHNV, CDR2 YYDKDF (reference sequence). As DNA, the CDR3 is TGTGCCACCAGCAGAGATATTCCTCCCGAGCAGTTCTTC. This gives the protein CATSRDIPPEQFF.

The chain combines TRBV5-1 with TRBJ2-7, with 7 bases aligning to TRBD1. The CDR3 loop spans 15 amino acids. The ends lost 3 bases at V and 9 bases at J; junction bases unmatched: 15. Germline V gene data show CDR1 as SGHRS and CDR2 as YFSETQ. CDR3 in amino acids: CASSSEGLRGQGQYF. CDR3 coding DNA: TGCGCCAGCAGCTCGGAAGGATTAAGGGGGCAGGGGCAGTACTTC.

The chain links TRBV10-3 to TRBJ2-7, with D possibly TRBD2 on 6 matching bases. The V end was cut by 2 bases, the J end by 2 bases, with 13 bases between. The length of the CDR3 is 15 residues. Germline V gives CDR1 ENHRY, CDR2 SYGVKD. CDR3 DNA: TGTGCCATCAGTGAGACCTGGGACTTAGCCTACGAGCAGTACTTC. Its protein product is CAISETWDLAYEQYF.

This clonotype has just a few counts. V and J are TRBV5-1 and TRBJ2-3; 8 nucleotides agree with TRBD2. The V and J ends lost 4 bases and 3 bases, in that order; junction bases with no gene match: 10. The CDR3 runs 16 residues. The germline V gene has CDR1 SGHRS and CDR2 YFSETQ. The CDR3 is CASSPGAGGGTDTQYF. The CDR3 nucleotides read TGCGCCAGCAGCCCGGGGGCGGGAGGTGGAACAGATACGCAGTATTTT.